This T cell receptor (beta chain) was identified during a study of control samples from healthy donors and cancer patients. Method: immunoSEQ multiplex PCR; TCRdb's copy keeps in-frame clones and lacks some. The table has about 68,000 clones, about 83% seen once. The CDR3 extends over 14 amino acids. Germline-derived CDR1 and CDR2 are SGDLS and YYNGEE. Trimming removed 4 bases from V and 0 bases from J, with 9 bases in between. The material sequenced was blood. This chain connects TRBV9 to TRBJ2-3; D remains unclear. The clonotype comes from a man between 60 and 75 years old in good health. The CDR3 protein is CASSLLRSTDTQYF. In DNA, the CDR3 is TGTGCCAGCAGCCTCCTGAGGAGCACAGATACGCAGTATTTT.